The rows below give T cell receptor beta chains drawn from one sample of a study of T cells in Graves' hyperthyroidism and ophthalmopathy. TCRdb recomputed calls from the multiplex PCR reads with MiXCR, one row per CDR3 protein. Here the sample spans around 380,000 distinct CDR3 sequences, about 14% being singletons. What was sequenced was blood. The receptors were gathered from a man in his thirties or forties with Graves' hyperthyroidism that later progressed to Graves' ophthalmopathy. CDR3s include the opening cysteine and the closing phenylalanine or tryptophan. Fields, in order: clone size, V gene, J gene, D gene, CDR3 DNA, CDR3 protein. D genes are given only for firm matches. Only some rows state a clone size, as once, few, many or a class for expanded clones.

many	TRBV12-3/TRBV12-4	TRBJ2-2	TRBD1	TGTGCCAGCAGACCTACTACAGGGGCTAACACCGGGGAGCTGTTTTTT	CASRPTTGANTGELFF
few	TRBV7-9	TRBJ1-1	-	TGTGCCAGCAGCCCTCGGGGAGAACCTGAAGCTTTCTTT	CASSPRGEPEAFF
many	TRBV3-1	TRBJ2-2	-	TGTGCCAGCAGCCAAGGTCTAGAGAACACCGGGGAGCTGTTTTTT	CASSQGLENTGELFF
-	TRBV27	TRBJ2-1	-	TGTGCCAGCAGTTGGGGCCGTTTACTGTTCTTC	CASSWGRLLFF
many	TRBV5-1	TRBJ1-5	-	TGCGCCAGCAGCTTGGATACAGGGACGAGTCAGCCCCAGCATTTT	CASSLDTGTSQPQHF
many	TRBV11-2	TRBJ2-1	-	TGTGCCAGCCGGATGGGGGGCTTTTTTCCCTTCTGGGAGCAGTTCTTC	CASRMGGFFPFWEQFF
many	TRBV4-1	TRBJ1-5	-	TGCGCCAGCAGCCAAGGGGGCTATCAGCCCCAGCATTTT	CASSQGGYQPQHF
many	TRBV5-1	TRBJ2-5	TRBD2	TGCGCCAGCAGCTTGACGCGGGGGGGCCGGCGAGAGACCCAGTACTTC	CASSLTRGGRRETQYF
-	TRBV4-1	TRBJ1-1	TRBD1	TGCGCCAGCAGCCAAGATTGGGGGCCGGGACAGGCTCCCCGGGAAACTGAAGCTTTCTTT	CASSQDWGPGQAPRETEAFF
few	TRBV24-1	TRBJ1-5	-	TGTGCCACCAGAACAGGAACTAGCAATCAGCCCCAGCATTTT	CATRTGTSNQPQHF
many	TRBV28	TRBJ2-1	TRBD1	TGTGCCAGCAGAAGGACAGGGGCGGGTGAGCAGTTCTTC	CASRRTGAGEQFF
-	TRBV6-1	TRBJ1-2	TRBD1	TGTGCCAGCAGTGAATACAGGGGGTATGGCTACACCTTC	CASSEYRGYGYTF
many	TRBV12-3/TRBV12-4	TRBJ1-1	-	TGTGCCAGCAGTTTAGGCGGGGCTAGGAACACTGAAGCTTTCTTT	CASSLGGARNTEAFF
many	TRBV20-1	TRBJ1-5	-	TGCAGTGCTAGAGAGGTCCCCAATCAGCCCCAGCATTTT	CSAREVPNQPQHF
many	TRBV5-1	TRBJ1-1	-	TGCGCCAGCAGCATTTCCAGGACCTCGAACACTGAAGCTTTCTTT	CASSISRTSNTEAFF
-	TRBV5-6	TRBJ1-5	-	TGTGCCAGCAGCAGTTCCCGGGACGGTGGTTGGAATCAGCCCCAGCATTTT	CASSSSRDGGWNQPQHF
-	TRBV7-6	TRBJ1-5	-	TGTGCCAGCAGCGTAAATTACAATCAGCCCCAGCATTTT	CASSVNYNQPQHF
few	TRBV5-6	TRBJ2-3	-	TGTGCCAGCAGCTTGGTTTATGGCACAGATACGCAGTATTTT	CASSLVYGTDTQYF
many	TRBV9	TRBJ2-5	-	TGTGCCAGCAGCGTAGGTCCTAGACAGGCACAAGAGACCCAGTACTTC	CASSVGPRQAQETQYF
many	TRBV18	TRBJ1-5	-	TGTGCCAGCTCCCCGGGCGGGGATCAGCCCCAGCATTTT	CASSPGGDQPQHF
-	TRBV6-1	TRBJ2-5	-	TGTGCCAGCCGTAGTCCGGGGAGTCAAGAGACCCAGTACTTC	CASRSPGSQETQYF
many	TRBV5-1	TRBJ1-1	TRBD1	TGCGCCAGCAGCTTGGCCGGGACAGGGGGCGGCACTGAAGCTTTCTTT	CASSLAGTGGGTEAFF
many	TRBV7-3	TRBJ2-1	-	TGTGCCAGCAGCCCCCAGGGACCCTCGAGTGAGCAGTTCTTC	CASSPQGPSSEQFF
many	TRBV10-3	TRBJ2-1	TRBD2	TGTGCCATCAGTGAGTCTCCTAGCGGGGAATACAATGAGCAGTTCTTC	CAISESPSGEYNEQFF
many	TRBV6-1	TRBJ2-2	-	TGTGCCAGCATGGTGGCAGGGGGGGACACCGGGGAGCTGTTTTTT	CASMVAGGDTGELFF
many	TRBV11-1	TRBJ1-2	-	TGTGCCAGCAGCCGCCGGGACCGAGACTATGGCTACACCTTC	CASSRRDRDYGYTF
-	TRBV7-9	TRBJ2-7	-	TGTGCCAGCAGCCCAAGGGCGACCTACGAGCAGTACTTC	CASSPRATYEQYF
few	TRBV27	TRBJ2-2	-	TGTGCCAGCAGTTTTGGATGGTCGGGGGAGCTGTTTTTT	CASSFGWSGELFF
many	TRBV6-1	TRBJ1-6	TRBD1	TGTGCCAGCAGTCCTTGGACAGGGGTTCCTTCACCCCTCCACTTT	CASSPWTGVPSPLHF
few	TRBV5-1	TRBJ2-3	-	TGCGCCAGCAGCTTGGCAGGGGGGGCCCTTACGCAGTATTTT	CASSLAGGALTQYF
few	TRBV6-1	TRBJ2-3	-	TGTGCCACCCGGGGCCCCGGCGGTACAGATACGCAGTATTTT	CATRGPGGTDTQYF
-	TRBV7-8	TRBJ1-2	TRBD1	TGTGCCAGCAGCTTAGTAGGGGGACAGATTGCTAACTATGGCTACACCTTC	CASSLVGGQIANYGYTF
-	TRBV13	TRBJ2-7	TRBD2	TGTGCCAGCAGCACCGCCGGGACTAGCTTCAACGAGCAGTACTTC	CASSTAGTSFNEQYF
many	TRBV12-5	TRBJ2-5	-	TGTGCTAGTGGTTTGGGGCTACAAGAGACCCAGTACTTC	CASGLGLQETQYF
many	TRBV28	TRBJ2-1	-	TGTGCCAGCAGCGACTACAATGAGCAGTTCTTC	CASSDYNEQFF
many	TRBV3-1	TRBJ1-1	-	TGTGCCAGCAGCCAAGATCGCGGGGTCACTGAAGCTTTCTTT	CASSQDRGVTEAFF
-	TRBV15	TRBJ1-5	-	TGTGCCACCAGCATGGAGTCCTATCAGCCCCAGCATTTT	CATSMESYQPQHF
few	TRBV28	TRBJ1-2	-	TGTGCCAGCAGTCCGCACTGGGCAGGGAGGAGTGGTGGCTACACCTTC	CASSPHWAGRSGGYTF
-	TRBV13	TRBJ2-5	TRBD2	TGTGCCAGCAGCTCCCCCGACCTCACTAGCGGGGCCGAGACCCAGTACTTC	CASSSPDLTSGAETQYF
many	TRBV5-1	TRBJ1-2	-	TGCGCCAGCAGCCACGGGGCCGCCGCGGACTATGGCTACACCTTC	CASSHGAAADYGYTF
-	TRBV12-3/TRBV12-4	TRBJ1-5	-	TGTGCCAGCAGTTTTGGCAGGGGTGGTCAGCCCCAGCATTTT	CASSFGRGGQPQHF
many	TRBV6-5	TRBJ2-1	-	TGTGCCAGCAGTTACGGGCAGGACTACAATGAGCAGTTCTTC	CASSYGQDYNEQFF
many	TRBV5-1	TRBJ2-1	-	TGCGCCAGCAGCTCAAGGACGGCACCCTCCTCCTACAATGAGCAGTTCTTC	CASSSRTAPSSYNEQFF
many	TRBV24-1	TRBJ2-3	-	TGTGCCACCGCCCCCCCCGGAGTCACAGATACGCAGTATTTT	CATAPPGVTDTQYF
many	TRBV11-2	TRBJ2-5	-	TGTGCCAGCACCAAAAGGGGGGGTCAACAAGAGACCCAGTACTTC	CASTKRGGQQETQYF
many	TRBV6-5	TRBJ2-7	-	TGTGCCAGCAGTTATCTGACCCACCCCTACGAGCAGTACTTC	CASSYLTHPYEQYF
many	TRBV28	TRBJ1-5	-	TGTGCCAGCCAAGGCGGGCAGGGAAGTTTCAATCAGCCCCAGCATTTT	CASQGGQGSFNQPQHF
once	TRBV20-1	TRBJ1-2	-	TGCAGTGCTAGTGACGGAAACCTTTATGGCTACACCTTC	CSASDGNLYGYTF
-	TRBV20-1	TRBJ2-3	-	TGCAGTGCTAGAGGCGGGTCGAACACAGATACGCGGTATTTT	CSARGGSNTDTRYF
few	TRBV3-1	TRBJ2-1	-	TGTGCCAGCAGCGCTCTGGCGGTAGCTAATGAGCAGTTCTTC	CASSALAVANEQFF
-	TRBV4-1	TRBJ2-5	TRBD2	TGCGCCAGCAGCCACCCCGACCGGACTAGCGGGGGGGGAGAGACCCAGTACTTC	CASSHPDRTSGGGETQYF